This T cell receptor (beta chain) was profiled in a study of T cell changes during pregnancy in multiple sclerosis. Sequencing used immunoSEQ multiplex PCR; TCRdb keeps in-frame clones, though not all of them. The data hold 20,000 to 25,000 clones, with roughly 84% observed a single time. The sample holds a few counts of this clone. CDR3 size: 17 residues. V dropped 3 bases and J dropped 6; count of bases not matched to a gene: 13. Germline CDR1 and CDR2: SGDLS and YYNGEE. This TCR came from a female donor with multiple sclerosis, enrolled in a pregnancy study. The sequenced sample was CD8+ T cells from peripheral blood mononuclear cells, obtained before pregnancy. This chain uses TRBV9 with TRBJ1-1, with TRBD1 identical over 11 bases. CDR3 sequence reads: CASSDETSWGQGAEAFF. CDR3 DNA sequence: TGTGCCAGCAGCGATGAGACCTCTTGGGGACAGGGGGCTGAAGCTTTCTTT.